This is a list of T cell receptor beta chains from one sample in a study of blood T cell repertoires in COVID-19. Here immunoSEQ multiplex PCR was the method, and the copy in TCRdb shows in-frame clones only, minus some. The sample includes 90,000 to 100,000 clones, 70% to 90% of them seen just once. Input material: peripheral blood. Receptor source: an elderly man with acute or convalescent COVID-19. The CDR3 runs from the conserved cysteine through the conserved F or W. D genes are given only for firm matches. Not every row has a clone size; where given, it reads once, few, many or a size class.

d_call: TRBD2; v_call: TRBV30; j_call: TRBJ2-1; clone_size: NA; cdr3_aa: CAWSGTSGIVDEQFF; cdr3_nt: TGTGCCTGGAGTGGGACTAGCGGGATAGTAGATGAGCAGTTCTTC
d_call: NA; v_call: TRBV6-5; j_call: TRBJ1-1; clone_size: NA; cdr3_aa: CASSTPLTVNTEAFF; cdr3_nt: TGTGCCAGCAGTACCCCTTTAACAGTAAACACTGAAGCTTTCTTT
d_call: NA; v_call: TRBV6-6; j_call: TRBJ1-1; clone_size: NA; cdr3_aa: CASRQGLYTEAFF; cdr3_nt: TGTGCCAGCAGACAGGGTCTGTACACTGAAGCTTTCTTT
d_call: NA; v_call: TRBV28; j_call: TRBJ2-5; clone_size: NA; cdr3_aa: CASSRAGPMRETQYF; cdr3_nt: TGTGCCAGCAGTCGGGCGGGGCCCATGAGAGAGACCCAGTACTTC
d_call: TRBD1; v_call: TRBV7-2; j_call: TRBJ1-1; clone_size: NA; cdr3_aa: CASSRDRRNTEAFF; cdr3_nt: TGTGCCAGCAGCCGGGACAGGAGGAACACTGAAGCTTTCTTT
d_call: NA; v_call: TRBV2; j_call: TRBJ1-4; clone_size: few; cdr3_aa: CASSVRSPATNEKLFF; cdr3_nt: TGTGCCAGCAGTGTAAGGAGTCCTGCAACTAATGAAAAACTGTTTTTT
d_call: TRBD1; v_call: TRBV9; j_call: TRBJ1-6; clone_size: NA; cdr3_aa: CASIETGYTHNSPLHF; cdr3_nt: TGTGCCAGCATCGAGACAGGGTACACCCATAATTCACCCCTCCACTTT
d_call: NA; v_call: TRBV28; j_call: TRBJ2-7; clone_size: NA; cdr3_aa: CASSSPRSDEQYF; cdr3_nt: TGTGCCAGCAGTTCCCCGCGGAGCGACGAGCAGTACTTC
d_call: NA; v_call: TRBV27; j_call: TRBJ2-7; clone_size: NA; cdr3_aa: CAREDAAYEQYF; cdr3_nt: TGTGCCAGGGAGGACGCCGCCTACGAGCAGTACTTC
d_call: TRBD1; v_call: TRBV5-1; j_call: TRBJ1-5; clone_size: NA; cdr3_aa: CASSPDRGQDQPQHF; cdr3_nt: TGCGCCAGCAGCCCGGACAGGGGGCAAGATCAGCCCCAGCATTTT
d_call: TRBD1; v_call: TRBV9; j_call: TRBJ2-7; clone_size: few; cdr3_aa: CASSVEAGGTYEQYF; cdr3_nt: TGTGCCAGCAGCGTAGAGGCAGGGGGCACGTACGAGCAGTACTTC
d_call: TRBD2; v_call: TRBV6-6; j_call: TRBJ2-7; clone_size: NA; cdr3_aa: CASSPLSSGGLVPYEQYF; cdr3_nt: TGTGCCAGCAGTCCCCTTTCTAGCGGGGGACTCGTTCCCTACGAGCAGTACTTC
d_call: NA; v_call: TRBV7-2; j_call: TRBJ2-5; clone_size: once; cdr3_aa: CASSVSGVKTQYF; cdr3_nt: TGTGCCAGCAGCGTCTCGGGGGTAAAGACCCAGTACTTC
d_call: NA; v_call: TRBV7-9; j_call: TRBJ2-3; clone_size: NA; cdr3_aa: CASSLAGETDTQYF; cdr3_nt: TGTGCCAGCAGCTTAGCGGGAGAAACAGATACGCAGTATTTT
d_call: NA; v_call: TRBV3-1/TRBV3-2; j_call: TRBJ2-7; clone_size: NA; cdr3_aa: CASSPRRSYEQYF; cdr3_nt: TGTGCCAGCAGCCCAAGGCGGAGCTACGAGCAGTACTTC
d_call: TRBD2; v_call: TRBV10-2; j_call: TRBJ2-2; clone_size: NA; cdr3_aa: CASRGLAGRGTGELFF; cdr3_nt: TGCGCCAGCAGAGGACTAGCGGGTCGTGGGACCGGGGAGCTGTTTTTT
d_call: NA; v_call: TRBV28; j_call: TRBJ2-1; clone_size: few; cdr3_aa: CASSFGGRRNEQFF; cdr3_nt: TGTGCCAGCAGTTTCGGTGGGAGAAGGAATGAGCAGTTCTTC
d_call: NA; v_call: TRBV10-3; j_call: TRBJ2-6; clone_size: NA; cdr3_aa: CAISGHVSGANVLTF; cdr3_nt: TGTGCCATCAGTGGGCATGTCTCTGGGGCCAACGTCCTGACTTTC
d_call: TRBD2; v_call: TRBV14; j_call: TRBJ2-1; clone_size: NA; cdr3_aa: CASSRHTSGNEQFF; cdr3_nt: TGTGCCAGCAGCCGGCACACTAGCGGCAATGAGCAGTTCTTC
d_call: TRBD2; v_call: TRBV24-1; j_call: TRBJ2-7; clone_size: NA; cdr3_aa: CATSDAGLAGAEQYF; cdr3_nt: TGTGCCACCAGTGACGCCGGACTAGCGGGAGCCGAGCAGTACTTC
d_call: TRBD1; v_call: TRBV5-1; j_call: TRBJ2-1; clone_size: NA; cdr3_aa: CASSTGGNEQFF; cdr3_nt: TGCGCCAGCAGCACAGGGGGCAATGAGCAGTTCTTC
d_call: TRBD1; v_call: TRBV6-6; j_call: TRBJ1-5; clone_size: NA; cdr3_aa: CASSWGQGGQPQHF; cdr3_nt: TGTGCCAGCAGTTGGGGACAGGGGGGTCAGCCCCAGCATTTT
d_call: NA; v_call: TRBV13; j_call: TRBJ2-3; clone_size: NA; cdr3_aa: CASRARGADTQYF; cdr3_nt: TGTGCCAGCAGAGCCAGGGGGGCAGATACGCAGTATTTT
d_call: NA; v_call: TRBV7-2; j_call: TRBJ2-2; clone_size: NA; cdr3_aa: CASSPQRDTGELFF; cdr3_nt: TGTGCCAGCAGCCCCCAGCGGGACACCGGGGAGCTGTTTTTT
d_call: NA; v_call: TRBV29-1; j_call: TRBJ1-1; clone_size: NA; cdr3_aa: CSVEAGQLNTEAFF; cdr3_nt: TGCAGCGTTGAAGCTGGACAGCTGAACACTGAAGCTTTCTTT
d_call: NA; v_call: TRBV7-7; j_call: TRBJ1-2; clone_size: NA; cdr3_aa: CASSSRNYRDAGYGYTF; cdr3_nt: TGTGCTAGCAGCTCCCGGAACTACAGGGACGCGGGCTATGGCTACACCTTC
d_call: NA; v_call: TRBV6-6; j_call: TRBJ2-5; clone_size: NA; cdr3_aa: CASMGNRVGETQYF; cdr3_nt: TGTGCCAGTATGGGAAACAGGGTAGGGGAGACCCAGTACTTC
d_call: TRBD2; v_call: TRBV14; j_call: TRBJ2-7; clone_size: once; cdr3_aa: CASSQLEYREGRKQYF; cdr3_nt: TGTGCCAGCAGCCAATTGGAATATCGGGAGGGCCGGAAGCAGTACTTC
d_call: NA; v_call: TRBV6-5; j_call: TRBJ1-1; clone_size: NA; cdr3_aa: CASSLQGGSTEAFF; cdr3_nt: TGTGCCAGCAGTTTACAGGGTGGAAGCACTGAAGCTTTCTTT
d_call: TRBD1; v_call: TRBV7-8; j_call: TRBJ1-5; clone_size: NA; cdr3_aa: CASSFLAGGEPQHF; cdr3_nt: TGTGCCAGCAGCTTTTTGGCAGGGGGCGAGCCCCAGCATTTT
d_call: NA; v_call: TRBV21-1; j_call: TRBJ2-1; clone_size: NA; cdr3_aa: CARPSGASSYNEQFF; cdr3_nt: TGTGCCAGACCGAGCGGGGCGAGCTCCTACAATGAGCAGTTCTTC
d_call: TRBD1; v_call: TRBV29-1; j_call: TRBJ1-6; clone_size: NA; cdr3_aa: CSVRTGETYNSPLHF; cdr3_nt: TGCAGCGTTCGCACAGGGGAGACCTATAATTCACCCCTCCACTTT
d_call: TRBD1; v_call: TRBV6-5; j_call: TRBJ1-4; clone_size: NA; cdr3_aa: CASSPRQGENEKLFF; cdr3_nt: TGTGCCAGCAGCCCAAGACAGGGGGAGAATGAAAAACTGTTTTTT
d_call: TRBD1; v_call: TRBV11-1; j_call: TRBJ2-1; clone_size: NA; cdr3_aa: CASSLGQGADNEQFF; cdr3_nt: TGTGCCAGCAGCTTAGGACAGGGGGCGGACAATGAGCAGTTCTTC
d_call: NA; v_call: TRBV19; j_call: TRBJ2-7; clone_size: NA; cdr3_aa: CASSVETGPTYEQYF; cdr3_nt: TGTGCCAGTAGTGTGGAGACAGGACCTACCTACGAGCAGTACTTC
d_call: TRBD2; v_call: TRBV7-9; j_call: TRBJ2-2; clone_size: NA; cdr3_aa: CASSFTLAGANTGELFF; cdr3_nt: TGTGCCAGCAGCTTCACACTAGCGGGCGCGAACACCGGGGAGCTGTTTTTT
d_call: NA; v_call: TRBV19; j_call: TRBJ2-5; clone_size: NA; cdr3_aa: CASSIGGRNGPQETQYF; cdr3_nt: TGTGCCAGTAGTATTGGAGGCAGAAACGGCCCCCAAGAGACCCAGTACTTC
d_call: NA; v_call: TRBV6-5; j_call: TRBJ2-7; clone_size: NA; cdr3_aa: CASRSTGLPYEQYF; cdr3_nt: TGTGCCAGCAGGTCGACAGGACTCCCCTACGAGCAGTACTTC
d_call: TRBD1; v_call: TRBV5-5; j_call: TRBJ2-5; clone_size: once; cdr3_aa: CASSSGQRQETQYF; cdr3_nt: TGTGCCAGCAGCTCGGGACAGCGACAAGAGACCCAGTACTTC
d_call: NA; v_call: TRBV6-4; j_call: TRBJ2-5; clone_size: NA; cdr3_aa: CASSVMVRETQYF; cdr3_nt: TGTGCCAGCAGTGTTATGGTCCGGGAGACCCAGTACTTC
d_call: NA; v_call: TRBV7-2; j_call: TRBJ2-5; clone_size: NA; cdr3_aa: CASSGAGGKETQYF; cdr3_nt: TGTGCCAGCAGCGGGGCGGGCGGGAAAGAGACCCAGTACTTC
d_call: TRBD2; v_call: TRBV28; j_call: TRBJ2-3; clone_size: NA; cdr3_aa: CAGTSGRAGDTQYF; cdr3_nt: TGTGCCGGAACTAGCGGGAGGGCAGGAGATACGCAGTATTTT
d_call: TRBD1; v_call: TRBV6-2/TRBV6-3; j_call: TRBJ1-3; clone_size: NA; cdr3_aa: CASSYARTGGYGNTIYF; cdr3_nt: TGTGCCAGCAGTTACGCCCGGACAGGGGGCTATGGAAACACCATATATTTT
d_call: NA; v_call: TRBV28; j_call: TRBJ1-4; clone_size: NA; cdr3_aa: CASSMRRFNEKLFF; cdr3_nt: TGTGCCAGCAGTATGCGGAGGTTTAATGAAAAACTGTTTTTT
d_call: TRBD2; v_call: TRBV19; j_call: TRBJ2-1; clone_size: NA; cdr3_aa: CASRGGLAGGYNEQFF; cdr3_nt: TGTGCCAGTAGGGGGGGACTAGCGGGAGGTTACAATGAGCAGTTCTTC
d_call: NA; v_call: TRBV28; j_call: TRBJ2-5; clone_size: NA; cdr3_aa: CASSQALESQYF; cdr3_nt: TGTGCCAGCAGCCAAGCCTTGGAGTCCCAGTACTTC
d_call: NA; v_call: TRBV24-1; j_call: TRBJ2-2; clone_size: NA; cdr3_aa: CATSDLQNANTGELFF; cdr3_nt: TGTGCCACCAGTGATTTACAGAACGCGAACACCGGGGAGCTGTTTTTT
d_call: NA; v_call: TRBV18; j_call: TRBJ2-5; clone_size: NA; cdr3_aa: CASSPPSTNSETQYF; cdr3_nt: TGTGCCAGCTCACCACCGTCTACGAACTCAGAGACCCAGTACTTC
d_call: TRBD1; v_call: TRBV27; j_call: TRBJ1-3; clone_size: NA; cdr3_aa: CASSSSWDSSGNTIYF; cdr3_nt: TGTGCCAGCAGCTCCTCATGGGACAGCTCTGGAAACACCATATATTTT
d_call: NA; v_call: TRBV29-1; j_call: TRBJ1-4; clone_size: few; cdr3_aa: CSVWQGANEKLFF; cdr3_nt: TGCAGCGTCTGGCAAGGGGCTAATGAAAAACTGTTTTTT
d_call: TRBD1; v_call: TRBV5-5; j_call: TRBJ2-7; clone_size: NA; cdr3_aa: CASSLSILTGGYEQYF; cdr3_nt: TGTGCCAGCAGCTTGAGTATCTTGACAGGGGGCTACGAGCAGTACTTC
d_call: NA; v_call: TRBV5-1; j_call: TRBJ2-5; clone_size: NA; cdr3_aa: CASQQGAREEETQYF; cdr3_nt: TGCGCCAGCCAACAGGGGGCGCGGGAGGAAGAGACCCAGTACTTC
d_call: NA; v_call: TRBV19; j_call: TRBJ2-2; clone_size: NA; cdr3_aa: CASYSPVKPGELFF; cdr3_nt: TGTGCCAGTTACTCCCCGGTCAAACCCGGGGAGCTGTTTTTT